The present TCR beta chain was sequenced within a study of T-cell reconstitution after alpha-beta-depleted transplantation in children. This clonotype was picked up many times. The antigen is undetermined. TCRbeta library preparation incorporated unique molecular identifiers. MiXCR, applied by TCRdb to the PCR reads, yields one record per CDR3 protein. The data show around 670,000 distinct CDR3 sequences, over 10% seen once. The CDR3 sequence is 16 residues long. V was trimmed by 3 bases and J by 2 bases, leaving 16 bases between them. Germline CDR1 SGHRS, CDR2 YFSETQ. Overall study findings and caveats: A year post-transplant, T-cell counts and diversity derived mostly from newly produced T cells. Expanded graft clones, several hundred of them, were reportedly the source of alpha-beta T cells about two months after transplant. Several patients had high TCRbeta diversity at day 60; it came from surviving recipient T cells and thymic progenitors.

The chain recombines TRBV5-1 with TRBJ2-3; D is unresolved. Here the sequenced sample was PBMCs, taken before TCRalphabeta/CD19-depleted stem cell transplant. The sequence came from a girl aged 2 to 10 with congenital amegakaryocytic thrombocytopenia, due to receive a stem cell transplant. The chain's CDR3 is CASSSGTSFSTDTQYF. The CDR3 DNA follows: TGCGCCAGCAGCTCCGGCACTTCTTTTTCCACAGATACGCAGTATTTT.